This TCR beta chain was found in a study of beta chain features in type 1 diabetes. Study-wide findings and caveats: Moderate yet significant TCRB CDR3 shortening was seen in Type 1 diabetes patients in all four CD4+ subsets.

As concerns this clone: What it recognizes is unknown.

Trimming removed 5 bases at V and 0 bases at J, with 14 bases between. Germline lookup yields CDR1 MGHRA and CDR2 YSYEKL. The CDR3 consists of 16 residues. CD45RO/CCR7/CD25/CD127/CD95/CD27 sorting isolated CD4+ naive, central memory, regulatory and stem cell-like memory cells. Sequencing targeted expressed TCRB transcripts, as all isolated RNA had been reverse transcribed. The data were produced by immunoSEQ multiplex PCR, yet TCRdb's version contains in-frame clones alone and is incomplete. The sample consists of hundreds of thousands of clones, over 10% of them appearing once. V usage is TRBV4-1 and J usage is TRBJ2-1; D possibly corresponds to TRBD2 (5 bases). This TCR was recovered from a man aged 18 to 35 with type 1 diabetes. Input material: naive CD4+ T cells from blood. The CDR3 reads CASSTPERSSYNEQFF. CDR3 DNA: TGCGCCAGCAGCACTCCTGAGCGGAGCTCCTACAATGAGCAGTTCTTC.